These 19 T cell receptor beta chains were sequenced from one sample in a study of blood T cell repertoires in COVID-19. TCRdb keeps only in-frame clones here, not all; method: immunoSEQ multiplex PCR. The data hold 300,000 to 350,000 clones, with about 90% observed a single time. Sample: peripheral blood. The receptors here all came from a woman in her thirties or forties with COVID-19, enrolled during active disease.

This chain joins TRBV9 and TRBJ2-1; 7 bases are a match to TRBD2. This CDR3 comprises 15 residues. Germline trimming cut 4 bases from V and 8 bases from J; bases unmatched to any gene: 12. Germline V gene lookup returns CDR1 SGDLS and CDR2 YYNGEE. The CDR3 loop is CASSIFSGGGDEQFF. CDR3 DNA: TGTGCCAGCAGCATCTTCTCGGGAGGAGGCGATGAGCAGTTCTTC.

The chain employs TRBV18 and TRBJ1-1; maybe TRBD1 (6 bases). V was clipped by 6 bases and J by 5 bases, with 16 bases between them. CDR3 length: 14 amino acids. Looked up from germline, CDR1 is KGHSH and CDR2 is LQKENI. CDR3 sequence (DNA): TGTGCCAGCTCGCGGACAGATGGAAGGACTGAAGCTTTCTTT. Protein: CASSRTDGRTEAFF.

The V call is TRBV5-1, the J call TRBJ2-5; 7 bases map to TRBD1. The CDR3 loop spans 16 amino acids. J lost 1 base, V lost 2 bases, and 8 bases had no gene match. Germline V CDR1 and CDR2: SGHRS, YFSETQ. The CDR3 is CASSFVKGAGQETQYF. The CDR3 DNA follows: TGCGCCAGCAGCTTTGTGAAGGGGGCTGGCCAAGAGACCCAGTACTTC.

This clone came up once. CDR3 DNA: TGTGCCAGCAGCTCCCCCTCGGGTGGGGCAGGCTCACCCCTCCACTTT. It codes for CASSSPSGGAGSPLHF. The chain carries TRBV5-4 and TRBJ1-6; possible D gene TRBD1, 5 bases. Germline lookup yields CDR1 SGHNT and CDR2 YYREEE (reference sequence). The CDR3 loop spans 16 amino acids. V was cut by 3 bases and J by 10 bases, with 20 bases left in between.

The J gene is TRBJ2-1, the V gene TRBV28, with D possibly being TRBD1 (6 bases). V gave up 6 bases and J gave up 13 bases, with 25 bases separating them. The CDR3 spans 15 residues. Germline V gene sequence: CDR1 MDHEN, CDR2 SYDVKM. In DNA form, the CDR3 reads TGTGCCAGCAGCTCCTTGGAACCCAGGGGCTTTCAACAGTTCTTC. Amino acids: CASSSLEPRGFQQFF.

This chain uses TRBV30 with TRBJ1-1; D gene ambiguous. The V and J ends lost 7 bases and 5 bases respectively, with 17 bases between them. This CDR3 spans 13 amino acids. The germline CDR1 and CDR2 sequences are GTSNPN and SVGIG (reference sequence). Here the CDR3 reads CALHRVPGTEAFF. The DNA for the CDR3 is TGTGCCTTACACCGGGTTCCGGGGACTGAAGCTTTCTTT.

This sequence joins TRBV7-9 and TRBJ2-5; possibly TRBD2 for D (6 bases). The V end lost 1 base, the J end lost 9 bases, and 9 bases lay between the germline ends. Germline loops: CDR1 SEHNR, CDR2 FQNEAQ (reference sequence). This CDR3 spans 12 amino acids. Here the CDR3 DNA reads TGTGCCAGCAGCTTAGGCGGGGTATCCCAGTACTTC. Protein product: CASSLGGVSQYF.

This chain links TRBV7-2 with TRBJ2-1; 7 positions match TRBD1. CDR3 length: 17 amino acids. V lost 1 base to trimming and J lost 7 bases; unmatched junction nucleotides: 13. CDR1 is SGHTA and CDR2 is FQGNSA in the germline V gene. The CDR3 nucleotides are TGTGCCAGCAGCTTAGTCGTGACAGGGTCAGGAAGAAATGAGCAGTTCTTC. Protein product: CASSLVVTGSGRNEQFF.

The chain carries TRBV5-1 and TRBJ2-7; TRBD2 is a possible D gene (5 bases). The CDR3 has 17 amino acids. Germline V gives CDR1 SGHRS, CDR2 YFSETQ. V was cut by 4 bases and J by 4 bases, with 24 bases left in between. CDR3 sequence (DNA): TGCGCCAGCAGCGCACGTCCGGAGGTGGTGTTCGGGTACGAGCAGTACTTC. It codes for CASSARPEVVFGYEQYF.

The DNA for the CDR3 is TGTGCCAGCAGTTACGGGGGGAGCTCTGGGGCCAACGTCCTGACTTTC. Translated, it gives CASSYGGSSGANVLTF. The chain recombines TRBV6-5 with TRBJ2-6, with D possibly being TRBD2 (6 bases). Germline-derived CDR1 and CDR2 are MNHEY and SVGAGI. Deletions cut 2 bases from V and 0 bases from J, with 8 bases between. The CDR3 loop spans 16 amino acids.

V usage is TRBV3-1 (or the pseudogene TRBV3-2) and J usage is TRBJ2-1; the match to TRBD2 covers 13 bases. V shed 1 base, J shed 5 bases, and the junction held 5 bases outside the gene matches. Germline V CDR1 and CDR2: LGHDT, YNNKEL (reference sequence). This CDR3 has 17 residues. CDR3 bases: TGTGCCAGCAGCCAAGTAACTAGCGGGGGGGTTAACAATGAGCAGTTCTTC. It encodes CASSQVTSGGVNNEQFF.

V gene TRBV6-2 or TRBV6-3 combines with J gene TRBJ2-7, with D tentatively TRBD2 (5 bases). Trimming removed 2 bases from V and 0 bases from J, with 8 bases in between. There are 14 residues in the CDR3. In germline, CDR1 is MNHEY, CDR2 SVGEGT. CDR3 nucleotides: TGTGCCAGCAGTTACGGAGGAGTCTCCTACGAGCAGTACTTC. It translates to CASSYGGVSYEQYF.

The J gene is TRBJ2-5, the V gene TRBV7-2; 7 bases are a match to TRBD1. This CDR3 comprises 14 residues. The germline gives CDR1 SGHTA, CDR2 FQGNSA. V shed 3 bases and J 4 bases; nucleotides not matched to a gene: 5. The CDR3 DNA reads TGTGCCAGCAGCTTGACAGGGCCTCGAGAGACCCAGTACTTC. Residues: CASSLTGPRETQYF.

With respect to this clone: At one end the junction does not follow the germline gene, possibly because of a read error. This chain connects TRBV6-6 to TRBJ2-3, with TRBD2 matching 12 bases. Per the germline V gene, CDR1 is MNHNY and CDR2 is SVGAGI (reference sequence). The CDR3 spans 16 residues. In nucleotides, the CDR3 is TGTGCCAGCAGCTACTACGGACTAGCGGGACAAGATACGCAGTATTTT. Encoded protein: CASSYYGLAGQDTQYF.

The rearrangement uses TRBV6-5 and TRBJ1-1; 9 positions match TRBD1. The J segment lost 11 bases and the V segment lost 6 bases, leaving 13 bases of the junction unmatched. The CDR3 has 14 residues. Per germline, CDR1 MNHEY and CDR2 SVGAGI. CDR3 bases: TGTGCCAGCAGGCACCGGGACAGGGCCCTGAGGGCTTTCTTT. Protein product: CASRHRDRALRAFF.

The chain has TRBV27 and TRBJ2-1, with 7 positions matching TRBD2. The J segment lost 3 bases and the V segment lost 5 bases, leaving 10 bases of the junction unmatched. CDR1 and CDR2 (germline): MNHEY, SMNVEV (reference sequence). CDR3 length equals 16 residues. The CDR3 region has the DNA TGTGCCAGCAGTCGCTTGCGGGAGTCTAACTACAATGAGCAGTTCTTC. It encodes CASSRLRESNYNEQFF.

The chain has TRBV6-1 and TRBJ2-5; TRBD1 agrees at 9 bases. Germline V lookup: CDR1 MNHNS, CDR2 SASEGT. Trimming at V came to 1 base and at J to 4 bases, leaving 4 bases not matched to a gene. The CDR3 covers 15 residues. In DNA form, the CDR3 reads TGTGCCAGCAGTGAAGACAGGGGGCGAAGAGAGACCCAGTACTTC. Translation: CASSEDRGRRETQYF.

The chain is built from TRBV5-4 and TRBJ1-2; the match to TRBD1 covers 7 bases. The V gene's germline CDR1 is SGHNT and CDR2 YYREEE (reference sequence). The CDR3 covers 13 residues. V was clipped by 5 bases and J by 6 bases; unmatched bases: 7. The CDR3 bases are TGTGCCAGCAGTTTCGACAGGGAAAATGGCTACACCTTC. It encodes CASSFDRENGYTF.

The chain employs TRBV7-2 and TRBJ2-4, with 9 bases aligning to TRBD1. CDR1 is SGHTA and CDR2 is FQGNSA in the germline V gene. Germline trimming cut 6 bases from V and 1 base from J; bases unmatched to any gene: 7. The CDR3 contains 16 residues. The CDR3 DNA reads as TGTGCCAGCAGTCCACAGGGGGCGTGGGCCAAAAACATTCAGTACTTC. Its protein product is CASSPQGAWAKNIQYF.